A selection of T cell receptor beta chains follows, all from one sample in a study of blood T cell repertoires in COVID-19. The data were produced by immunoSEQ multiplex PCR, yet TCRdb's version contains in-frame clones alone and is incomplete. The sample records some 16,000 clones, 82% being singletons. Sequencing used peripheral blood. The receptors here all came from a man aged 80 or over with active or convalescent COVID-19. Both conserved end residues are trimmed from each CDR3. The listing skips clone size in some rows; elsewhere it reads once, few, many or a size class.

TRBV6-5,-,TRBJ2-7,ASSPGQGRQY
TRBV3-1/TRBV3-2,-,TRBJ2-6,ASSQDPPGMAGANVLT
TRBV7-9,medium-sized,TRBJ1-1,ASSLGTAEAF
TRBV10-3,-,TRBJ2-1,AIAIAGETYNEQF
TRBV6-1,-,TRBJ1-3,ASSEYSGNTIY
TRBV19,-,TRBJ1-2,ASSPLGTEANYGYT
TRBV7-2,once,TRBJ2-7,ASSLDYSQGEQY
TRBV13,-,TRBJ2-7,ASSSGSWNEQY
TRBV10-1,-,TRBJ2-3,ASSLALSGKDTQY
TRBV18,few,TRBJ2-7,ASSPARTDYEQY
TRBV6-1,-,TRBJ1-5,ASSEVGAYNQPQH
TRBV3-1/TRBV3-2,-,TRBJ1-1,ASSPSDRMNTEAF
TRBV7-9,-,TRBJ2-5,ASSTSGASKTQY
TRBV5-1,-,TRBJ2-6,ASSADSSGANVLT
TRBV11-2,-,TRBJ2-5,ASSTGGLRGETQY
TRBV9,-,TRBJ2-7,ASSVGTGFSYEQY
TRBV30,-,TRBJ1-1,AWSRQEYTEAF
TRBV30,medium-sized,TRBJ2-7,AWRTGAYEQY
TRBV5-1,few,TRBJ2-3,ASSSDRSTDTQY
TRBV7-7,-,TRBJ2-3,ASRELAGGPGDTQY
TRBV7-9,-,TRBJ2-3,ASTPPGLSTDTQY
TRBV7-2,-,TRBJ1-4,ASSRGGSNEKLF
TRBV6-5,few,TRBJ1-1,ASSHRPAEAF
TRBV2,-,TRBJ2-2,ASSGRGQRGYRANTGELF